The source of this T cell receptor (beta chain) is a study of response to subunit inactivated influenza vaccine. Study-level points and caveats: Each seasonal influenza vaccination recruits few new T cells, the authors suggested.

A single record per CDR3 protein comes from TCRdb applying MiXCR to the RT-PCR reads. The sample yields about 700,000 distinct CDR3 sequences, 11% to 15% seen once. This clonotype showed up just a few times. Its antigen is unidentified. The trim removed 4 bases at V and 1 base at J, leaving 8 bases unmatched. CDR1 and CDR2 from the germline V gene are MNHEY and SVGEGT. This CDR3 is built from 17 residues. V is TRBV6-2 or TRBV6-3 and J is TRBJ2-7; 12 nucleotides line up with TRBD2. The source is a middle-aged man who received an inactivated influenza vaccine. This specimen consisted of PBMCs from blood, obtained roughly 15 days before vaccination. CDR3 nucleotides: TGTGCCAGCAGTTCCCGTCTAGGACTAGCGGGGTCCTACGAGCAGTACTTC. It yields the protein CASSSRLGLAGSYEQYF.